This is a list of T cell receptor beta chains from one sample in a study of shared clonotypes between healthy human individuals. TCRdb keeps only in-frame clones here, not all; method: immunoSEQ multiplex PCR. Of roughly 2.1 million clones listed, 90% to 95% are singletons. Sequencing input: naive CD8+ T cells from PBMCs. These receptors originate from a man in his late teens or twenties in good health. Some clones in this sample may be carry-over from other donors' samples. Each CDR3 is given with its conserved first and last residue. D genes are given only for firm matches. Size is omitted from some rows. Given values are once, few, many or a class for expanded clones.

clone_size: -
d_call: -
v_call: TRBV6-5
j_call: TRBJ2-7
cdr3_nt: TGTGCCAGCAGCTTAAGCTCCTACGAGCAGTACTTC
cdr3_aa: CASSLSSYEQYF

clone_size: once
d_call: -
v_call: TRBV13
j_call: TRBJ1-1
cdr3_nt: TGTGCCAGCAGCCCGGCCGGTTCTGAAGCTTTCTTT
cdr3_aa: CASSPAGSEAFF

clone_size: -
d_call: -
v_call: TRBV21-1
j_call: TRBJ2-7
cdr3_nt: TGTGCCAGCAGCAAAGGGGGACAGGGGGCTTCCGAGCAGTACTTC
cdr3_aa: CASSKGGQGASEQYF

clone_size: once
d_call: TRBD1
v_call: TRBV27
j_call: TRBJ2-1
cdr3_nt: TGTGCCAGCAGAAAGGGGACAGGAACCAAGCAGTTCTTC
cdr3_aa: CASRKGTGTKQFF

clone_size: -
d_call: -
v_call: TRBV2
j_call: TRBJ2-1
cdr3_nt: TGTGCCAGCAGTGATACCCTAGCCCCGGGGGATGAGCAGTTCTTC
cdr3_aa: CASSDTLAPGDEQFF

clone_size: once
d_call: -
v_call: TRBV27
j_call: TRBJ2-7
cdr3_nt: TGTGCCAGCAGTTCAGGTGAGGAGACCGAGCAGTACTTC
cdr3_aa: CASSSGEETEQYF

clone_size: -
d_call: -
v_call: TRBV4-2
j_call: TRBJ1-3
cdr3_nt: TGTGCCAGCAGCCAAGGGTTGTCTAAGGCGTTTGGAAACACCATATATTTT
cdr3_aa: CASSQGLSKAFGNTIYF

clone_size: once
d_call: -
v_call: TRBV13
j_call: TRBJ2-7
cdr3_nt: TGTGCCAGCAGCTTAGGGCCAACCTACGAGCAGTACTTC
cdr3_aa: CASSLGPTYEQYF

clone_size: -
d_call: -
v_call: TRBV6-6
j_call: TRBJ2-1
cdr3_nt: TGTGCCAGCAGTTACTTATTCCGGGATGGATACAATGAGCAGTTCTTC
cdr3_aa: CASSYLFRDGYNEQFF

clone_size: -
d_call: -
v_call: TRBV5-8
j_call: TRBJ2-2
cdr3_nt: TGTGCCAGCAGACACCCCAGGTACACCGGGGAGCTGTTTTTT
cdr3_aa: CASRHPRYTGELFF

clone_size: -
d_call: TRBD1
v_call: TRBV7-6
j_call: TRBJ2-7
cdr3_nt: TGTGCCAGCAGCCCTAGGAGGGGGACAGGGGGCGACGAGCAGTACTTC
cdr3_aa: CASSPRRGTGGDEQYF

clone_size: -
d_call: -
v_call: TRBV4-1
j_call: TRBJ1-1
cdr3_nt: TGCGCCAGCAGCCAAGTCACCCGGGGGAAGACTGAAGCTTTCTTT
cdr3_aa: CASSQVTRGKTEAFF

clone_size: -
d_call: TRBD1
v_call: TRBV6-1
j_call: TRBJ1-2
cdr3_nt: TGTGCCGGGGGACAGTCGAGCTATGGCTACACCTTC
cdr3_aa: CAGGQSSYGYTF

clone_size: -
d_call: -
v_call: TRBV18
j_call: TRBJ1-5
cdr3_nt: TGTGCCAGCTCACCCGAGACACTATATAGCAATCAGCCCCAGCATTTT
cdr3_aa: CASSPETLYSNQPQHF

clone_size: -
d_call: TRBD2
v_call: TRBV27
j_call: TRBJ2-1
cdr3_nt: TGTGCCAGCAGTTTGTTCTGGTCTAGCGGTCCTTCCTACAATGAGCAGTTCTTC
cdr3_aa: CASSLFWSSGPSYNEQFF

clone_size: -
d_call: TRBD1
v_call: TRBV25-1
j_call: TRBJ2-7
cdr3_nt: TGTGCCACCATCCAGACAGGGGGGCCCTACGAGCAGTACTTC
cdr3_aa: CATIQTGGPYEQYF

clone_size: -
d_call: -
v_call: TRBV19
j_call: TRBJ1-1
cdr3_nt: TGTGCCAGTAGCTTTTTGGAGAACACTGAAGCTTTCTTT
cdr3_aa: CASSFLENTEAFF

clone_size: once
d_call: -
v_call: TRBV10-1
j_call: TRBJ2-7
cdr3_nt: TGCGCCAGCAGTGAGTCTACAGGTACGGGCTACGAGCAGTACTTC
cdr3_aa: CASSESTGTGYEQYF

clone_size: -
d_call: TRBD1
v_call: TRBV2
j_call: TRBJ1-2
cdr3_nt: TGTGCCAGCAGGATCGAGGGGGCGCTTAACTATGGCTACACCTTC
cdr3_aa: CASRIEGALNYGYTF

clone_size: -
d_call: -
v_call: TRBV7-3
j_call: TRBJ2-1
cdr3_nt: TGTGCCAGCAGCTTAAATCTGGGGCCTTCTAATAATGAGCAGTTCTTC
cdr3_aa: CASSLNLGPSNNEQFF

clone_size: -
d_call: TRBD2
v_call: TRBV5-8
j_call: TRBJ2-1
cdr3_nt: TGTGCCAGCAGCTTGGACGGGACTAGCGGGAGGAGCTCCTACAATGAGCAGTTCTTC
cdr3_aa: CASSLDGTSGRSSYNEQFF

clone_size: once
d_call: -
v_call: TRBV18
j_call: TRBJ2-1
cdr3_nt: TGTGCCAGCTCACGAAGCCGGGGTAATGAGCAGTTCTTC
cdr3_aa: CASSRSRGNEQFF

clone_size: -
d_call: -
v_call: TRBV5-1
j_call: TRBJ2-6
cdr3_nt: TGCGCCAGCAGCGGGGGAGCAGATTCCTCTGGGGCCAACGTCCTGACTTTC
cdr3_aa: CASSGGADSSGANVLTF

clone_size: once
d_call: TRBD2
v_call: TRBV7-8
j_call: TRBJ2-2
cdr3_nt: TGTGCCAGCAGCTGGGGGCTAGCGGGAACGAACACCGGGGAGCTGTTTTTT
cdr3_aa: CASSWGLAGTNTGELFF

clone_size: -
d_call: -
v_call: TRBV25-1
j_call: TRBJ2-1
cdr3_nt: TGTGCCAGCAGTGACCCCGGGAGTGAGAAAAATGAGCAGTTCTTC
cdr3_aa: CASSDPGSEKNEQFF

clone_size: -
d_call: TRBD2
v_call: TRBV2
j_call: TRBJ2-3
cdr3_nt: TGTGCCAGCAGTGTGGGGACTAGCGGGAAAGATACGCAGTATTTT
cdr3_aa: CASSVGTSGKDTQYF

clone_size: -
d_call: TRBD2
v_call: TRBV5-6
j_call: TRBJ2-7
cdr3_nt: TGTGCCAGCAGCTTGGTCGGGGGACTAGCGGGAACGATCATCTACGAGCAGTACTTC
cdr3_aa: CASSLVGGLAGTIIYEQYF

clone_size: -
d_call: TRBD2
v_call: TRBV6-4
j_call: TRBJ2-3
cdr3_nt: TGTGCCAGCAGTGACTCGCTCCTAGCGGGCCGGGTACCAGATACGCAGTATTTT
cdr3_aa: CASSDSLLAGRVPDTQYF

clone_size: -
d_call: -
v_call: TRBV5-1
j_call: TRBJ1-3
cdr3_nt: TGCGCCAGCAGCTTGGGGGCCGGGGCTGGAAACACCATATATTTT
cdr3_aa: CASSLGAGAGNTIYF

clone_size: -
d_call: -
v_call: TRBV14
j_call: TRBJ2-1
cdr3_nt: TGTGCCAGCAGCCCCCTGCCCGGAACCTACAATGAGCAGTTCTTC
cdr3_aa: CASSPLPGTYNEQFF

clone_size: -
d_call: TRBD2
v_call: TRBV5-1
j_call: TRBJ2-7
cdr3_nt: TGCGCCAGCAGCTCGGGACTAGCGGGAGTCGCCTACGAGCAGTACTTC
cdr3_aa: CASSSGLAGVAYEQYF

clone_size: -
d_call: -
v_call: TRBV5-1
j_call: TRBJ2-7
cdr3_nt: TGCGCCAGCAGCTTGTTAGGCGAGCAGTACTTC
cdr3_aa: CASSLLGEQYF

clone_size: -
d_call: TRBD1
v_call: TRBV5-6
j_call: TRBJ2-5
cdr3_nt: TGTGCCAGCAGCCTCCGGACAGGAAGAGAGACCCAGTACTTC
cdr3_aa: CASSLRTGRETQYF

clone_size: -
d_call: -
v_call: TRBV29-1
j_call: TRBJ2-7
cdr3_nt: TGCAGCGGGGTCGCGCAGGGCCCGGAGTACGAGCAGTACTTC
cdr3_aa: CSGVAQGPEYEQYF

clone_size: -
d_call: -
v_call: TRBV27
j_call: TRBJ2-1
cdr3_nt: TGTGCCAGCAGTTCATCCGTTGGCGACTCCCCCTACAATGAGCAGTTCTTC
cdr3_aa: CASSSSVGDSPYNEQFF

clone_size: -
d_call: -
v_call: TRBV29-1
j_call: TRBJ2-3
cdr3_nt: TGCAGCGCCTACACAGGGTTCACAGATACGCAGTATTTT
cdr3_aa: CSAYTGFTDTQYF

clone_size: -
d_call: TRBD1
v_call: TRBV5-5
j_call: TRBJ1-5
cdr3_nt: TGTGCCAGCAGCTTGGGACCTACAGGGGGCGGCAATCAGCCCCAGCATTTT
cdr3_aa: CASSLGPTGGGNQPQHF

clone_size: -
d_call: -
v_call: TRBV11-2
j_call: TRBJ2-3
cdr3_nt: TGTGCCAGCAGCTTAGGAAGAGGAGAGCCGTCGTCGTATTTT
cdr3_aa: CASSLGRGEPSSYF

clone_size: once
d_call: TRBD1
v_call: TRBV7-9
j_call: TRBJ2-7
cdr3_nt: TGTGCCAGCAGCGCCGGGACAGGGAGGGACTCGCCCTACGAGCAGTACTTC
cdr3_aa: CASSAGTGRDSPYEQYF

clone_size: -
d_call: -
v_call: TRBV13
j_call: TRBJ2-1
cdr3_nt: TGTGCCAGCAGCCCCCCGAGCTCCTACAATGAGCAGTTCTTC
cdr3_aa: CASSPPSSYNEQFF

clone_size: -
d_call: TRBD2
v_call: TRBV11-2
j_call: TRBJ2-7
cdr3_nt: TGTGCCAGCACCACCCTGGGTGTAGCGGGAACATCCGAGCAGTACTTC
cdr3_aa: CASTTLGVAGTSEQYF

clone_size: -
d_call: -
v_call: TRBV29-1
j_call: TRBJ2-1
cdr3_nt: TGCAGCGTCCGCCTACCGGGACAACGTGAGCAGTTCTTC
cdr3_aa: CSVRLPGQREQFF

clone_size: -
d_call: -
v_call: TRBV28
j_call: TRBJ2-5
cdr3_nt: TGTGCCAGCAGTTCTCATGGGGGATTCCAAGAGACCCAGTACTTC
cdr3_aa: CASSSHGGFQETQYF

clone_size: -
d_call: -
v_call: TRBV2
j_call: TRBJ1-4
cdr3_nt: TGTGCCACAGGGACACGGAATGAAAAACTGTTTTTT
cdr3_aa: CATGTRNEKLFF

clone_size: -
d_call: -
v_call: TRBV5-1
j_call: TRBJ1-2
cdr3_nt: TGCGCCAGCAGCGGTCCAGGGCTAGGTAACTATGGCTACACCTTC
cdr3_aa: CASSGPGLGNYGYTF

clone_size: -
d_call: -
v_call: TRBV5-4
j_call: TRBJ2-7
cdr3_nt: TGTGCCAGCAGCTGGGGGGGGCAGCGGCCGTCCTACGAGCAGTACTTC
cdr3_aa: CASSWGGQRPSYEQYF

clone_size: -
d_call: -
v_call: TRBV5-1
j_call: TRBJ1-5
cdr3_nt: TGCGCCAGCACCTTGTCCTTCGTGGGCGGGGACGCATATCAGCCCCAGCATTTT
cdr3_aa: CASTLSFVGGDAYQPQHF

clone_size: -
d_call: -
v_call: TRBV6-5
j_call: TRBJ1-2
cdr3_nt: TGTGCCAGCAGTTACGGGCCGGGTAAAGGAAACTATGGCTACACCTTC
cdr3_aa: CASSYGPGKGNYGYTF

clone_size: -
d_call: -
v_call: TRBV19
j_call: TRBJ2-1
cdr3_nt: TGTGCCAGTAGTTCAGGCCCATACAATGAGCAGTTCTTC
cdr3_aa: CASSSGPYNEQFF

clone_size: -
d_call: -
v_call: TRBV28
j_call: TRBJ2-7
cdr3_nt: TGTGCCAGCAGTTTACGCGGGGCCTACGAGCAGTACTTC
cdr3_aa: CASSLRGAYEQYF

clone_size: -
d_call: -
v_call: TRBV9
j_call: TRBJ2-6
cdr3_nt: TGTGCCAGCAGCGAGCCCCTGGGACATCCGCGTAATGGAGCTGGGGCCAACGTCCTGACTTTC
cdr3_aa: CASSEPLGHPRNGAGANVLTF

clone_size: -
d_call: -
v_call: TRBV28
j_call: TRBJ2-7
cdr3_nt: TGTGCCAGCAGCGACGGGCCACACTACGAGCAGTACTTC
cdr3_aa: CASSDGPHYEQYF

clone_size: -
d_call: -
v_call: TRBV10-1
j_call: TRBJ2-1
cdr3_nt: TGCGCCAGCAGTGATCGGCGGTACAATGAGCAGTTCTTC
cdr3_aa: CASSDRRYNEQFF

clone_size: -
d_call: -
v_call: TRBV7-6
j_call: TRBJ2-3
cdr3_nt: TGTGCCAGCAGCTTATTACAGCGGAAAGGAGATACGCAGTATTTT
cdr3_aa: CASSLLQRKGDTQYF

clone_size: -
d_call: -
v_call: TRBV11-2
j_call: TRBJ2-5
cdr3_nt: TGTGCCAGCAGCTTAGTCGGCACCGTGCAAGAGACCCAGTACTTC
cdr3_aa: CASSLVGTVQETQYF

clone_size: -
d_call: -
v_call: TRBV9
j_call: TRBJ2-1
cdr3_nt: TGTGCCAGCTCTCGCCGCAATGAGCAGTTCTTC
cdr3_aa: CASSRRNEQFF

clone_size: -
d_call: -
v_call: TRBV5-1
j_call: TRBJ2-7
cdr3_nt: TGCGCCAGCAGCCTGAAGGAGCGGTACGAGCAGTACTTC
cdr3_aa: CASSLKERYEQYF

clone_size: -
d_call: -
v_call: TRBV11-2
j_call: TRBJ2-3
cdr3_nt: TGTGCCAGCAGCGGCAGGGGCGCAGATACGCAGTATTTT
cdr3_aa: CASSGRGADTQYF

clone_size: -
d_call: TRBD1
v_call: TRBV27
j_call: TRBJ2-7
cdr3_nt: TGTGCCAGCAGCCAAGGGTTAGGGACAGGGGGTACCGAGCAGTACTTC
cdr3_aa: CASSQGLGTGGTEQYF